Below are 14 T cell receptor beta chains sequenced from a single sample in a study of control samples from healthy donors and cancer patients. TCRdb's table, derived via immunoSEQ multiplex PCR, lists solely in-frame clones and lacks some. The table includes approximately 89,000 clones, over 65% detected once. Sequenced material: blood. Every receptor here comes from a woman in her forties in good health.

The genes are TRBV3-1 (or the pseudogene TRBV3-2) and TRBJ1-2; a weak D match, TRBD1 (6 bases). Germline V gives CDR1 LGHDT, CDR2 YNNKEL (reference sequence). This CDR3 is 14 amino acids long. V was clipped by 2 bases and J by 4 bases, with 11 bases between them. The CDR3 bases are TGTGCCAGCAGCCAACGGACAGCGACCTATGGCTACACCTTC. Translation gives CASSQRTATYGYTF.

J is TRBJ2-7 and V is TRBV15, with D perhaps TRBD1 (6 bases). This CDR3 is 13 amino acids long. The ends were cut back, 4 bases at V and 3 bases at J, with 10 bases in the middle. Germline-derived CDR1 and CDR2 are LNHNV and YYDKDF (reference sequence). CDR3 sequence (DNA): TGTGCCACCAGCACCGGACAGTTCTACGAGCAGTACTTC. As protein: CATSTGQFYEQYF.

This clone was counted between two and nine times. The V gene is TRBV6-5, the J gene TRBJ1-3, with D possibly TRBD1 on 5 matching bases. The length of the CDR3 is 16 residues. V lost 4 bases and J 0 bases, leaving 13 bases between the germline ends. Germline V gene data show CDR1 as MNHEY and CDR2 as SVGAGI. CDR3: CASSLSGGVSGNTIYF. DNA of the CDR3: TGTGCCAGCAGTTTAAGCGGGGGTGTCTCTGGAAACACCATATATTTT.

The table lists this clone with a count of one. This chain connects TRBV12-3 or TRBV12-4 to TRBJ1-2; 7 bases are a match to TRBD1. The CDR3 has 13 amino acids. The V gene end was trimmed by 6 bases and the J gene end by 4 bases; junction bases not matched to a gene: 5. The CDR3 loop is CASSKGQPYGYTF. For the CDR3, the DNA is TGTGCCAGCAGCAAGGGACAGCCCTATGGCTACACCTTC.

The V call is TRBV6-2 or TRBV6-3, the J call TRBJ2-1; the D is unclear. CDR1 is MNHEY and CDR2 is SVGEGT in the germline V gene. The V end lost 0 bases, the J end lost 7 bases, and 7 bases lay between the germline ends. The CDR3 has 13 residues. The CDR3 here is CASSYSTLNEQFF. In DNA, the CDR3 is TGTGCCAGCAGTTACTCTACTCTAAATGAGCAGTTCTTC.

The chain links TRBV7-2 to TRBJ2-3, with D unclear. The CDR3 runs to 14 residues. Germline V CDR1 and CDR2: SGHTA, FQGNSA. V was cut by 1 base and J by 2 bases, with 7 bases left in between. The CDR3 reads CASSLGVFTDTQYF. Here the CDR3 DNA reads TGTGCCAGCAGCTTAGGTGTTTTCACAGATACGCAGTATTTT.

The chain joins TRBV19 to TRBJ1-1; 7 bases fit TRBD1. Germline V gene lookup returns CDR1 LNHDA and CDR2 SQIVND (reference sequence). Trimming at V came to 3 bases and at J to 4 bases, leaving 8 bases not matched to a gene. The CDR3 covers 15 residues. The CDR3 nucleotides are TGTGCCAGTAGTATCATCAGGCCAGGGGGCACTGAAGCTTTCTTT. It codes for CASSIIRPGGTEAFF.

The chain is built from TRBV5-1 and TRBJ2-7; 8 bases map to TRBD1. Losses at the gene ends were 4 bases for V and 3 bases for J; bases not matched to a gene: 6. Germline V lookup: CDR1 SGHRS, CDR2 YFSETQ. This CDR3 is 14 amino acids long. The CDR3 protein is CASSLNRGSYEQYF. CDR3 sequence (DNA): TGCGCCAGCAGCCTGAACAGGGGGAGCTACGAGCAGTACTTC.

As DNA, the CDR3 is TGTGCCAGCAGTCCGGACGGACTTAATTCACCCCTCCACTTT. Its translation: CASSPDGLNSPLHF. The rearrangement uses TRBV6-6 and TRBJ1-6; D uncertain. V was trimmed by 5 bases and J by 6 bases, leaving 11 bases between them. The germline gives CDR1 MNHNY, CDR2 SVGAGI (reference sequence). CDR3 length equals 14 residues.

The gene calls are TRBV12-3 or TRBV12-4 and TRBJ1-6; TRBD1 aligns across 7 bases. With V trimmed by 8 bases and J by 13 bases, 8 bases remained unmatched. The CDR3 length is 12 residues. CDR3 residues: CASGDRVSPLHF. DNA for the CDR3: TGTGCCAGCGGAGACAGGGTATCTCCCCTCCACTTT.

The rearrangement uses TRBV3-1 (or the pseudogene TRBV3-2) and TRBJ1-1; unclear D gene. The CDR3 sequence is 14 residues long. Per germline, CDR1 LGHDT and CDR2 YNNKEL (reference sequence). Trimming took off 1 base at V and 6 bases at J, with 12 bases between the two ends. This CDR3 is CASSQVARGSEAFF. Here the CDR3 DNA reads TGTGCCAGCAGCCAAGTAGCCCGGGGATCTGAAGCTTTCTTT.

The sample holds one count of this clone. This chain links TRBV9 with TRBJ2-5, with 8 bases identical to TRBD2. The V and J ends lost 0 bases and 2 bases, in that order; junction bases with no gene match: 3. CDR1 is SGDLS and CDR2 is YYNGEE in the germline V gene. The CDR3 is 15 residues long. The CDR3 DNA sequence: TGTGCCAGCAGCGTAGGAGCGGGGGTGCAAGAGACCCAGTACTTC. This encodes CASSVGAGVQETQYF.

The chain carries TRBV28 and TRBJ1-5, with 7 bases lining up with TRBD1. This CDR3 spans 14 amino acids. V dropped 11 bases and J dropped 3; count of bases not matched to a gene: 10. CDR1 is MDHEN and CDR2 is SYDVKM in the germline V gene. In DNA, the CDR3 is TGTGCCGCAGGGAGGGGGCTGTCCAATCAGCCCCAGCATTTT. Encoded protein: CAAGRGLSNQPQHF.

The chain combines TRBV3-1 (or the pseudogene TRBV3-2) with TRBJ1-1; D is unresolved. The germline V gene encodes CDR1 LGHDT and CDR2 YNNKEL (reference sequence). The CDR3 has 12 residues. Trimming left V 2 bases short and J 2 bases short, with 3 bases between. CDR3 DNA: TGTGCCAGCAGCCAATCCAACACTGAAGCTTTCTTT. This sequence encodes CASSQSNTEAFF.